This record covers a single T cell receptor beta chain. Its cognate antigen is unknown. With 60 Vbeta and 13 Jbeta primers, the PCR was carried out. Only in-frame clones appear in the TCRdb table, and some are missing; sequencing was by immunoSEQ multiplex PCR. The sample lists around 40,000 clones, around 72% occurring once. V was pared by 0 bases and J by 0 bases, with 9 bases between. This CDR3 is built from 15 residues. From germline, CDR1 is SGDLS and CDR2 YYNGEE. This sample is drawn from a study of cytomegalovirus exposure and HLA in healthy donors. Study-wide points: Associated with cytomegalovirus, according to the listing, were 150 to 200 TCR beta chains. Researchers left out some V segments, among them TRBV6-2 and TRBV6-3, as indistinguishable. As a later analysis showed, several of the most significant clusters appeared to be linked to common viral pathogens. From TCR beta sequences, most subjects' HLA-A and HLA-B alleles were reportedly predicted accurately.

The J gene is TRBJ1-1, the V gene TRBV9, with D maybe TRBD1 (5 bases). This clonotype was obtained from a woman aged 25 to 39 in good health and CMV-seronegative. The specimen sequenced was PBMCs. The CDR3 protein is CASSVESGMNTEAFF. The CDR3 DNA reads TGTGCCAGCAGCGTAGAATCAGGGATGAACACTGAAGCTTTCTTT.